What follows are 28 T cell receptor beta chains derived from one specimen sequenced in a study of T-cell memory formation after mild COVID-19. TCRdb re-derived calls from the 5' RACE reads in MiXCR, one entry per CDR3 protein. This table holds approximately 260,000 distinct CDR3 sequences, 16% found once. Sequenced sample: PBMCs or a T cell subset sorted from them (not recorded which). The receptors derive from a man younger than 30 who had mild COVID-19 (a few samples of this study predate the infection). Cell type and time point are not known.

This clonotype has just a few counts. DNA for the CDR3: TGTGCCAGCAGCTTAGGACCGAATAGCAATCAGCCCCAGCATTTT. Its protein product is CASSLGPNSNQPQHF. The chain employs TRBV7-2 and TRBJ1-5; D is ambiguous. V lost 1 base and J 0 bases, leaving 7 bases between the germline ends. The CDR3 has 15 residues. CDR1 and CDR2 from the germline V gene are SGHTA and FQGNSA.

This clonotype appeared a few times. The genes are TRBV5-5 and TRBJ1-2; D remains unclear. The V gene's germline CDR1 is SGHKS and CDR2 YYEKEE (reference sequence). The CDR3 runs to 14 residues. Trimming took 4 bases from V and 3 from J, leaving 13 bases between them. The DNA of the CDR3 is TGTGCCAGCAGCCTACCGGCGAGGGACTATGGCTACACCTTC. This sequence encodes CASSLPARDYGYTF.

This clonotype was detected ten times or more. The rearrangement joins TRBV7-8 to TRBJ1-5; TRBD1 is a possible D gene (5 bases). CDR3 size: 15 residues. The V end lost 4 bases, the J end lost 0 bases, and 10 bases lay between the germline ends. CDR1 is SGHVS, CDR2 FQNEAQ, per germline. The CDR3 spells CASSSRDGSNQPQHF. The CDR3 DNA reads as TGTGCCAGCAGCTCCCGGGACGGTAGCAATCAGCCCCAGCATTTT.

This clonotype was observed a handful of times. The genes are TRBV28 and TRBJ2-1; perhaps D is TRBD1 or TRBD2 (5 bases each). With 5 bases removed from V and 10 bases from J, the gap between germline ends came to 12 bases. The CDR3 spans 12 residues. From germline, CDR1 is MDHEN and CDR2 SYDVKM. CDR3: CASSPRRTEQFF. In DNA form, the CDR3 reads TGTGCCAGCAGTCCCAGGAGGACAGAGCAGTTCTTC.

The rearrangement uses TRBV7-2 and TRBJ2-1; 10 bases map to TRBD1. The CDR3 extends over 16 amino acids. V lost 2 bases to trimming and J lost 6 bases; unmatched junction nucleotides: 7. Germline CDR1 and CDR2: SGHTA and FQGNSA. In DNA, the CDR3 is TGTGCCAGCAGCTTAAATGGACAGGGGGTATTCAATGAGCAGTTCTTC. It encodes CASSLNGQGVFNEQFF.

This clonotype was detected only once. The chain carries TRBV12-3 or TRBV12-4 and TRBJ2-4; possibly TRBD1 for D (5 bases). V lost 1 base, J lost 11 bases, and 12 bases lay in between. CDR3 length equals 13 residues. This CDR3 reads CASSLGGGQVQYF. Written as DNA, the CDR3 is TGTGCCAGCAGTTTAGGGGGTGGACAAGTTCAGTACTTC.

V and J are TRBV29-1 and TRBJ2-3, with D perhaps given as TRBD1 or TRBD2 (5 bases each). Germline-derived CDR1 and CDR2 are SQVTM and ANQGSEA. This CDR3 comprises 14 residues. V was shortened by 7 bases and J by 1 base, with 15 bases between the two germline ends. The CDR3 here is CSGNRGARTDTQYF. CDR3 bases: TGCAGCGGCAATAGAGGGGCCCGCACAGATACGCAGTATTTT.

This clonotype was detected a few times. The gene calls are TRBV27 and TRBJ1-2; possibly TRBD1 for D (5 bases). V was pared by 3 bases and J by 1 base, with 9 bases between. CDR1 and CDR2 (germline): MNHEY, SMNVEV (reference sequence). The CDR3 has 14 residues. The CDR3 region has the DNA TGTGCCAGCAGTTTCGACGGGGGTAACTATGGCTACACCTTC. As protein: CASSFDGGNYGYTF.

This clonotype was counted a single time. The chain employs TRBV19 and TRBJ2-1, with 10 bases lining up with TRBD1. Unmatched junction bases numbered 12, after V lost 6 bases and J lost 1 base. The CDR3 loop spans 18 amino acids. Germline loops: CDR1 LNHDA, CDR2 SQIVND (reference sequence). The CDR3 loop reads CASRPHPTGGPSYNEQFF. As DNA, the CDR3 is TGTGCCAGTAGGCCGCACCCGACAGGGGGCCCATCCTACAATGAGCAGTTCTTC.

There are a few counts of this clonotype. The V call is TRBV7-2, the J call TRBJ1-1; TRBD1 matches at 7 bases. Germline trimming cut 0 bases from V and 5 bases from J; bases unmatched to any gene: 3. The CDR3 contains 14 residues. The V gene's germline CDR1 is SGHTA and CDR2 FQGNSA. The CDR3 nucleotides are TGTGCCAGCAGCTTAGCGGCAGGGGGTACTGAAGCTTTCTTT. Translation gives CASSLAAGGTEAFF. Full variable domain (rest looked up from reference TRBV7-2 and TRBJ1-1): GAGVSQSPSNKVTEKGKDVELRCDPISGHTALYWYRQSLGQGLEFLIYFQGNSAPDKSGLPSDRFSAERTGGSVSTLTIQRTQQEDSAVYLCASSLAAGGTEAFFGQGTRLTVV.

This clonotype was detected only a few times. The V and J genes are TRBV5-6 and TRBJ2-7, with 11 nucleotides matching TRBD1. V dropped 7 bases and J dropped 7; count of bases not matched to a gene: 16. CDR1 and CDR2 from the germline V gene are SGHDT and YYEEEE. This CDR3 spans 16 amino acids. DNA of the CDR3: TGTGCCAGCCACAATTCGAGACGGGACAGGGGGGAAGAGCAGTACTTC. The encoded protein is CASHNSRRDRGEEQYF.

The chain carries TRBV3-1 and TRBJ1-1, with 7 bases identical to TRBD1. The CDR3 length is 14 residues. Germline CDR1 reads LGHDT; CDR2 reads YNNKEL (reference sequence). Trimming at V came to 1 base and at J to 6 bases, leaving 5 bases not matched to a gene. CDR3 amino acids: CASSQVGGQAEAFF. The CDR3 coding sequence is TGTGCCAGCAGCCAAGTAGGGGGCCAGGCTGAAGCTTTCTTT.

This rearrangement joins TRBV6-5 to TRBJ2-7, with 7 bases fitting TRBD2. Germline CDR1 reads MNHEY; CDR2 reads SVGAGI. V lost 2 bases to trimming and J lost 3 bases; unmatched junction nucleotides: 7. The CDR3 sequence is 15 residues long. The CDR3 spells CASSYARDYHYEQYF. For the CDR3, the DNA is TGTGCCAGCAGTTACGCGAGGGACTACCACTACGAGCAGTACTTC.

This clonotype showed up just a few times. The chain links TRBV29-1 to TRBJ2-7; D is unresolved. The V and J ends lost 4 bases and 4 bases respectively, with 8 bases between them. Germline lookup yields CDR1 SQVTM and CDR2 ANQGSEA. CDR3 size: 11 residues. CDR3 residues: CSVGDGYEQYV. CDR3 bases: TGCAGCGTTGGCGACGGGTACGAGCAGTACGTC.

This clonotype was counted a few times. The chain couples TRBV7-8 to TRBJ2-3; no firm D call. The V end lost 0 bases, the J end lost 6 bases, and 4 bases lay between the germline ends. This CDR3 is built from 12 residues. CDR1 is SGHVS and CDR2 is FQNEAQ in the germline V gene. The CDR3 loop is CASSLARDTQYF. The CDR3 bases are TGTGCCAGCAGCTTAGCCAGGGATACGCAGTATTTT.

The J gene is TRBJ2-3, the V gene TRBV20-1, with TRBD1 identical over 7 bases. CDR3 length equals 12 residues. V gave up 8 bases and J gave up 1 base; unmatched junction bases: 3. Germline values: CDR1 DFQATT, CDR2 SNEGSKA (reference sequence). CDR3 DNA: TGCAGTATTGGACAGGGCACAGATACGCAGTATTTT. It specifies CSIGQGTDTQYF.

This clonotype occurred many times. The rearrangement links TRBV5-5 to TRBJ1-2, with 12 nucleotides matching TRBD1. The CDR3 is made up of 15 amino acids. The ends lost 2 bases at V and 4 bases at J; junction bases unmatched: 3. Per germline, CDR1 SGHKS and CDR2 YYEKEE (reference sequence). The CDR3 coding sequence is TGTGCCAGCAGCTTCGGGACAGGGGGCGCCTATGGCTACACCTTC. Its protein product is CASSFGTGGAYGYTF.

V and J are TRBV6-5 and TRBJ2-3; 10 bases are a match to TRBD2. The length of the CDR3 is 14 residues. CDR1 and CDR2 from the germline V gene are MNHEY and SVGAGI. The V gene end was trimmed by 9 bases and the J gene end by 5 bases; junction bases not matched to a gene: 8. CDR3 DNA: TGTGCCAGTCGGCCGGGACTAGCGATAGATACGCAGTATTTT. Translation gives CASRPGLAIDTQYF.

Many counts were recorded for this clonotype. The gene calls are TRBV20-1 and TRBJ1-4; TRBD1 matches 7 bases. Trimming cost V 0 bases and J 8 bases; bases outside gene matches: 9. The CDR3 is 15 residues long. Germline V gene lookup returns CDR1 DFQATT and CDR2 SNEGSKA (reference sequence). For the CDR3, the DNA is TGCAGTGCTAGAGATCCACAGGGGCTTCGGGAAAAACTGTTTTTT. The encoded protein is CSARDPQGLREKLFF.

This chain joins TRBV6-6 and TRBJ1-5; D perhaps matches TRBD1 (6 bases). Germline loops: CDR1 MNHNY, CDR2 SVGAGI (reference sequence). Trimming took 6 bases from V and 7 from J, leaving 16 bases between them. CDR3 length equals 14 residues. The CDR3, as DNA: TGTGCCAGCAGAAGGGGAGGGGGTCGCCAGCCCCAGCATTTT. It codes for CASRRGGGRQPQHF.

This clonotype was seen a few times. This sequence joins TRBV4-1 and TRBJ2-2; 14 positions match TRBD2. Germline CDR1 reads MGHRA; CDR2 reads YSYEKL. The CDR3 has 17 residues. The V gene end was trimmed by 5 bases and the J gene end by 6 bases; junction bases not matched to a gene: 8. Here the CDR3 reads CASSTRLAGGDAGELFF. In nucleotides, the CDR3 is TGCGCCAGCAGCACCCGACTAGCGGGGGGGGACGCCGGGGAGCTGTTTTTT.

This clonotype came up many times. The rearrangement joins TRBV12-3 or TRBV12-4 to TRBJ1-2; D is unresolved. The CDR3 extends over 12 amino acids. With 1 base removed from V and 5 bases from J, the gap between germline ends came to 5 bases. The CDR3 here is CASSLGPYGYTF. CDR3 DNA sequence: TGTGCCAGCAGTTTAGGGCCTTATGGCTACACCTTC.

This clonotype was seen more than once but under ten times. The CDR3 protein is CASRSTVGFTEAFF. The DNA for the CDR3 is TGTGCCAGCCGCTCCACGGTGGGTTTCACTGAAGCTTTCTTT. The chain combines TRBV28 with TRBJ1-1; no clear D. The CDR3 extends over 14 amino acids. Germline V gene data show CDR1 as MDHEN and CDR2 as SYDVKM. Trimming shortened V by 8 bases and J by 4 bases, and 17 bases separated the two germline ends.

As DNA, the CDR3 is TGTGCCAGCAGCTTAGGGGGCTCTAGGGGTCAGCCCCAGCATTTT. Amino acids: CASSLGGSRGQPQHF. This chain links TRBV7-8 with TRBJ1-5; the D gene is possibly TRBD1 (5 bases). The V gene lost 1 base and the J gene lost 6 bases, with 13 bases spanning the gap. This CDR3 is 15 amino acids long. Germline V gene lookup returns CDR1 SGHVS and CDR2 FQNEAQ. The full variable domain, its missing parts supplied by reference TRBV7-8 and TRBJ1-5, is GAGVSQSPRYKVAKRGQDVALRCDPISGHVSLFWYQQALGQGPEFLTYFQNEAQLDKSGLPSDRFFAERPEGSVSTLKIQRTQQEDSAVYLCASSLGGSRGQPQHFGDGTRLSIL.

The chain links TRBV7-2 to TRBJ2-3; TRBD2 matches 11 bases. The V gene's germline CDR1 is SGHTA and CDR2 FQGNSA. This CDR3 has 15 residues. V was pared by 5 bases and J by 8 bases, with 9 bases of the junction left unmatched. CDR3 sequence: CASSGVGTSGATQYF. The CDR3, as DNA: TGTGCCAGCAGCGGGGTCGGGACTAGCGGTGCTACGCAGTATTTT.

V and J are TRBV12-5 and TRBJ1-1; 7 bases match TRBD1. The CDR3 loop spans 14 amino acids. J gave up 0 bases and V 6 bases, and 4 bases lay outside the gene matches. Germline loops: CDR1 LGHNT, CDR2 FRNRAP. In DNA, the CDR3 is TGTGCTAGTGGCAGGGGGGGGATGAACACTGAAGCTTTCTTT. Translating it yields CASGRGGMNTEAFF.

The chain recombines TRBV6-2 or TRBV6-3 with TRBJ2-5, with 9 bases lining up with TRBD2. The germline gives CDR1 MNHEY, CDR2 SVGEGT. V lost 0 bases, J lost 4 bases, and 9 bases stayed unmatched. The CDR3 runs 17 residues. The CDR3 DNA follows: TGTGCCAGCAGTTACTCAGCCGGGACTAGCTTAGGAGAGACCCAGTACTTC. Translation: CASSYSAGTSLGETQYF.

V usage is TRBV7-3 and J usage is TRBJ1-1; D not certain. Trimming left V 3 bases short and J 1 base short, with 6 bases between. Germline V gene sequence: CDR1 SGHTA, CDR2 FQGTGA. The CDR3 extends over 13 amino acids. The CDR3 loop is CASSFYANTEAFF. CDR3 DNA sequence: TGTGCCAGCAGCTTCTACGCGAACACTGAAGCTTTCTTT.